Listed below are T cell receptor beta chains from one sample, sequenced in a study of T-cell reconstitution after alpha-beta-depleted transplantation in children. Each CDR3 protein gets one entry after TCRdb re-called the PCR reads with MiXCR. Found here are just over 950,000 distinct CDR3 sequences, about 30% of them singletons; the top ten hold roughly 28%. Source: PBMCs, mostly from graft donor cells, taken 360 days after TCRalphabeta/CD19-depleted stem cell transplant. The receptors were sampled from a boy younger than two who had a stem cell transplant for SCID, so the T cells may come from the graft donor. Both conserved end residues are part of each CDR3. D genes are given only for firm matches. The size of a clone is reported for some rows only, either as once, few or many, or as a class for expanded clones.

d_gene: .
v_gene: TRBV12-3/TRBV12-4
j_gene: TRBJ2-1
abundance: few
CDR3aa: CASSSRGVLLDNEQFF
CDR3nt: TGTGCCAGCAGTTCAAGGGGGGTCCTTTTGGACAATGAGCAGTTCTTC

d_gene: .
v_gene: TRBV7-9
j_gene: TRBJ2-3
abundance: .
CDR3aa: CASSYGGLFTDTQYF
CDR3nt: TGTGCCAGCTCCTACGGGGGACTGTTCACAGATACGCAGTATTTT

d_gene: .
v_gene: TRBV30
j_gene: TRBJ2-3
abundance: medium-sized
CDR3aa: CAWSVRQGSYPSTDTQYF
CDR3nt: TGTGCCTGGAGTGTACGCCAGGGCAGCTATCCTAGCACAGATACGCAGTATTTT

d_gene: .
v_gene: TRBV27
j_gene: TRBJ2-4
abundance: .
CDR3aa: CASAPGVKNIQYF
CDR3nt: TGTGCCAGCGCCCCGGGGGTTAAAAACATTCAGTACTTC

d_gene: .
v_gene: TRBV5-5
j_gene: TRBJ1-1
abundance: few
CDR3aa: CASSSTGLATEAFF
CDR3nt: TGTGCCAGCAGCTCAACAGGGTTGGCCACTGAAGCTTTCTTT

d_gene: .
v_gene: TRBV5-1
j_gene: TRBJ2-1
abundance: .
CDR3aa: CASSFRGGAGYNEQFF
CDR3nt: TGCGCCAGCAGCTTCAGGGGGGGGGCCGGGTACAATGAGCAGTTCTTC

d_gene: .
v_gene: TRBV4-1
j_gene: TRBJ2-7
abundance: many
CDR3aa: CASSPRDSTYEQYF
CDR3nt: TGCGCCAGCAGCCCTAGGGACTCCACCTACGAGCAGTACTTC

d_gene: TRBD1
v_gene: TRBV7-9
j_gene: TRBJ2-7
abundance: .
CDR3aa: CASSLKGAENYEQYF
CDR3nt: TGTGCCAGCAGCTTAAAGGGGGCAGAGAACTACGAGCAGTACTTC

d_gene: .
v_gene: TRBV7-3
j_gene: TRBJ2-7
abundance: few
CDR3aa: CASSFIPGYEQYF
CDR3nt: TGTGCCAGCAGCTTTATCCCGGGCTACGAGCAGTACTTC

d_gene: .
v_gene: TRBV5-1
j_gene: TRBJ2-7
abundance: .
CDR3aa: CASSLEGRAREQYF
CDR3nt: TGCGCCAGCAGCTTGGAGGGTCGGGCTCGGGAGCAGTACTTC

d_gene: .
v_gene: TRBV5-1
j_gene: TRBJ2-5
abundance: .
CDR3aa: CASSGLNQETQYF
CDR3nt: TGCGCCAGCAGCGGCTTAAACCAAGAGACCCAGTACTTC

d_gene: .
v_gene: TRBV10-3
j_gene: TRBJ2-1
abundance: few
CDR3aa: CASGGSDNEQFF
CDR3nt: TGTGCCAGTGGCGGTAGCGACAATGAGCAGTTCTTC

d_gene: .
v_gene: TRBV3-1
j_gene: TRBJ2-7
abundance: few
CDR3aa: CASSQGILRTAYSYEQYF
CDR3nt: TGTGCCAGCAGCCAGGGGATTTTAAGGACGGCCTACTCCTACGAGCAGTACTTC

d_gene: .
v_gene: TRBV28
j_gene: TRBJ2-7
abundance: .
CDR3aa: CASRPASSPYEQYF
CDR3nt: TGTGCCAGCAGGCCTGCCTCCTCTCCCTACGAGCAGTACTTC

d_gene: TRBD1
v_gene: TRBV27
j_gene: TRBJ2-1
abundance: many
CDR3aa: CASSLNRGNEQFF
CDR3nt: TGTGCCAGCAGTTTAAACAGGGGCAATGAGCAGTTCTTC

d_gene: .
v_gene: TRBV5-1
j_gene: TRBJ2-1
abundance: few
CDR3aa: CASSPGESSYNEQFF
CDR3nt: TGCGCCAGCAGCCCGGGGGAGAGCTCCTACAATGAGCAGTTCTTC

d_gene: TRBD1
v_gene: TRBV7-2
j_gene: TRBJ2-7
abundance: .
CDR3aa: CASSLTGTESYEQYF
CDR3nt: TGTGCCAGCAGCTTGACCGGGACAGAGAGCTACGAGCAGTACTTC

d_gene: .
v_gene: TRBV7-2
j_gene: TRBJ2-7
abundance: few
CDR3aa: CASSLGGADTDEQYF
CDR3nt: TGTGCCAGCAGCTTAGGGGGCGCGGACACCGACGAGCAGTACTTC

d_gene: .
v_gene: TRBV10-2
j_gene: TRBJ2-7
abundance: .
CDR3aa: CASSEWVTSDEQYF
CDR3nt: TGCGCCAGCAGTGAGTGGGTGACCTCTGACGAGCAGTACTTC

d_gene: TRBD1
v_gene: TRBV12-3/TRBV12-4
j_gene: TRBJ1-6
abundance: .
CDR3aa: CASSLQGEVGAPLHF
CDR3nt: TGTGCCAGCAGCCTACAGGGGGAAGTCGGGGCACCCCTCCACTTT

d_gene: .
v_gene: TRBV7-2
j_gene: TRBJ2-1
abundance: .
CDR3aa: CASSFNWPYGEQFF
CDR3nt: TGTGCCAGCAGCTTCAACTGGCCCTATGGGGAGCAGTTCTTC

d_gene: TRBD1
v_gene: TRBV7-9
j_gene: TRBJ2-2
abundance: few
CDR3aa: CASSKGQGGPGELFF
CDR3nt: TGTGCCAGCAGCAAGGGACAGGGGGGTCCCGGGGAGCTGTTTTTT

d_gene: .
v_gene: TRBV6-1
j_gene: TRBJ1-5
abundance: .
CDR3aa: CASSDLPGGYSNQPQHF
CDR3nt: TGTGCCAGCAGTGATCTCCCGGGAGGGTATAGCAATCAGCCCCAGCATTTT

d_gene: .
v_gene: TRBV7-7
j_gene: TRBJ2-1
abundance: few
CDR3aa: CASSLVMAGVRDEQFF
CDR3nt: TGTGCCAGCAGCTTAGTCATGGCAGGGGTGAGGGATGAGCAGTTCTTC

d_gene: TRBD1
v_gene: TRBV6-1
j_gene: TRBJ1-1
abundance: .
CDR3aa: CASSPRQGPEAFF
CDR3nt: TGTGCCAGCAGCCCCAGACAGGGGCCTGAAGCTTTCTTT